Each of the 4 T cell receptor beta chains below was sequenced from the same sample in a study of T cells in localized non-small cell lung cancer. The data were produced by immunoSEQ multiplex PCR, yet TCRdb's version contains in-frame clones alone and is incomplete. The sample includes 45,000 to 70,000 clones, 75% to 90% of them seen just once. The material was peripheral blood, obtained before any cancer treatment. These receptors were obtained from a woman aged 40-70 years with stage I lung adenocarcinoma.

The chain has TRBV20-1 and TRBJ1-1; D gene uncertain. The CDR3 consists of 11 residues. Germline V gene data show CDR1 as DFQATT and CDR2 as SNEGSKA (reference sequence). V was trimmed by 1 base and J by 7 bases, leaving 7 bases between them. CDR3 DNA: TGCAGTGCTAGAGTGTGGGGTGAAGCTTTCTTT. Amino acid sequence: CSARVWGEAFF.

The genes are TRBV5-1 and TRBJ2-3; 7 nucleotides line up with TRBD1. The CDR3 totals 15 residues. V lost 4 bases, J lost 0 bases, and 5 bases stayed unmatched. The germline gives CDR1 SGHRS, CDR2 YFSETQ. CDR3 sequence: CASSIQGTSTDTQYF. CDR3 DNA: TGCGCCAGCAGCATACAGGGGACAAGCACAGATACGCAGTATTTT.

The rearrangement links TRBV29-1 to TRBJ2-1; 8 positions match TRBD1. Germline CDR1 reads SQVTM; CDR2 reads ANQGSEA. The CDR3 is 12 amino acids. The ends lost 5 bases at V and 9 bases at J; junction bases unmatched: 6. The CDR3 here is CSVTTGAGEQFF. As DNA, the CDR3 is TGCAGCGTTACGACAGGGGCGGGTGAGCAGTTCTTC.

The rearrangement uses TRBV19 and TRBJ1-6; D might be TRBD1 (5 bases). The CDR3 covers 12 residues. In germline, CDR1 is LNHDA, CDR2 SQIVND (reference sequence). Trimming left V 5 bases short and J 13 bases short, with 12 bases between. The CDR3 DNA reads as TGTGCCAGTAGTGTGCCTCAGGGTCCCCTCCACTTT. It specifies CASSVPQGPLHF.